The clone carrying this TCR beta chain was seen at least ten times. What it recognizes is unknown. This entry belongs to a study of T cells in Graves' hyperthyroidism and ophthalmopathy. At the level of the study: The initial diagnosis was the point when peripheral blood was collected, ahead of any treatment.

Disease lasting under 3 months, a NOSPECS grade of at least 4, and a Clinical Activity Score of at least 3 were features of the ophthalmopathy patients. Clinical symptoms, serum thyroxine, TRAb, thyroid ultrasound and orbital computed tomography established diagnosis. RNA transcripts served as the template for amplifying TCR beta CDR3 regions. Using the HTBI primer set, a first-round RT-PCR was run on the TCR CDR3. TCRdb reprocessed the multiplex PCR reads via MiXCR and lists one record per CDR3 protein. This table holds approximately 520,000 distinct CDR3 sequences, around a quarter found once. Trimming removed 2 bases from V and 10 bases from J, with 11 bases in between. Germline CDR1 SNHLY, CDR2 FYNNEI. The CDR3 is 12 residues long. Study-wide points: Blood held most thyroid clonotypes expanded above 0.001 frequency.

Sequences were obtained from blood. This TCR derives from a woman aged 25-40 years with Graves' ophthalmopathy. This chain connects TRBV2 to TRBJ1-1; D unclear. The CDR3 DNA sequence: TGTGCCAGCAGTGAAAGGGCGAAGGGAGCTTTCTTT. This encodes CASSERAKGAFF.